This T cell receptor (beta chain) was captured in a study of response to subunit inactivated influenza vaccine. One entry per CDR3 protein results from TCRdb running MiXCR on the RT-PCR reads. Counted here are under 850,000 distinct CDR3 sequences, roughly 20% occurring once; the ten biggest clones make up approximately 11%. In germline, CDR1 is SGHRS, CDR2 YFSETQ. After removal of 8 bases from V and 5 bases from J, the junction contained 4 bases not matched to a gene. This CDR3 comprises 13 residues. Study-wide points: Few new T cells, the authors suggested, are recruited by each seasonal influenza vaccination.

Worth noting for this clonotype: What it binds is not known.

The sample here was PBMCs from blood, taken less than 6 days after vaccination. V is TRBV5-1 and J is TRBJ2-3, with 11 bases identical to TRBD2. The TCR sequence derives from a man aged 45-65 years who received an inactivated influenza vaccine. The CDR3 bases are TGCGCCAGTAGCGGGAGGGCCAAAGATACGCAGTATTTT. Translated: CASSGRAKDTQYF.